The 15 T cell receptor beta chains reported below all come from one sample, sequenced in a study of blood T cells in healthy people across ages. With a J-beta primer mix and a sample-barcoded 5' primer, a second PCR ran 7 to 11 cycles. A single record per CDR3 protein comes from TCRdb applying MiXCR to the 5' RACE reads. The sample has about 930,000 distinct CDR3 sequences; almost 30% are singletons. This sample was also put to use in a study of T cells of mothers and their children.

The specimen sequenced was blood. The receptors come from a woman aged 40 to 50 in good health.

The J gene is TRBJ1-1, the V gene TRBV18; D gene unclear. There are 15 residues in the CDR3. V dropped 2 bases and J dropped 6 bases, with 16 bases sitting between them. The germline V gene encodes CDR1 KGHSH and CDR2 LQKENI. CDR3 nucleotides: TGTGCCAGCTCACCAGATGGCAGTAACGTCCCTGAAGCTTTCTTT. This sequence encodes CASSPDGSNVPEAFF. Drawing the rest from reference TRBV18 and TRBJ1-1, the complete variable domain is NAGVMQNPRHLVRRRGQEARLRCSPMKGHSHVYWYRQLPEEGLKFMVYLQKENIIDESGMPKERFSAEFPKEGPSILRIQQVVRGDSAAYFCASSPDGSNVPEAFFGQGTRLTVV.

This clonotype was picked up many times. CDR3 in amino acids: CASSSANEYGYTF. The DNA for the CDR3 is TGTGCCAGCAGCTCGGCCAACGAGTATGGCTACACCTTC. This chain connects TRBV28 to TRBJ1-2; no firm D call. The length of the CDR3 is 13 residues. V was cut by 6 bases and J by 5 bases, with 13 bases left in between. CDR1 is MDHEN and CDR2 is SYDVKM in the germline V gene.

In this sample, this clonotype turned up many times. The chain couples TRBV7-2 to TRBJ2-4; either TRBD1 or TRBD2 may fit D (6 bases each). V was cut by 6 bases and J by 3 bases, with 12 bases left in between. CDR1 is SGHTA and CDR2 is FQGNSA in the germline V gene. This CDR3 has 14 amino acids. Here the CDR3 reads CASRGEGGKNIQYF. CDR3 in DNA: TGTGCCAGCAGGGGAGAGGGGGGCAAAAACATTCAGTACTTC.

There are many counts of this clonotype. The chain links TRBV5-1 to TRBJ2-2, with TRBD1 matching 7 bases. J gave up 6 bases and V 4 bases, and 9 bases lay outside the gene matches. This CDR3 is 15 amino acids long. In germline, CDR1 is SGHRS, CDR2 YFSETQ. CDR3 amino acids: CASSQGQSQAGELFF. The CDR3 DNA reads TGCGCCAGCAGCCAGGGACAGTCCCAGGCCGGGGAGCTGTTTTTT.

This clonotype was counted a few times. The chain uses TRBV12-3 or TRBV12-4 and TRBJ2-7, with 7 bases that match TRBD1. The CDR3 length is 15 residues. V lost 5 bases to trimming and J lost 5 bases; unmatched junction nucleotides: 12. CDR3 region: CASSPRRTGAHEQYF. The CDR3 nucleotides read TGTGCCAGCAGTCCACGGCGTACAGGGGCCCACGAGCAGTACTTC.

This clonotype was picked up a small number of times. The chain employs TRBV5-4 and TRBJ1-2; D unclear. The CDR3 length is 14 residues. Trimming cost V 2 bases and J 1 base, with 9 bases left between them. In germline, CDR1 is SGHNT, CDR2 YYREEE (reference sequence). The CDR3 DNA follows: TGTGCCAGCAGCTTTTTCGGTGGTAACTATGGCTACACCTTC. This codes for CASSFFGGNYGYTF.

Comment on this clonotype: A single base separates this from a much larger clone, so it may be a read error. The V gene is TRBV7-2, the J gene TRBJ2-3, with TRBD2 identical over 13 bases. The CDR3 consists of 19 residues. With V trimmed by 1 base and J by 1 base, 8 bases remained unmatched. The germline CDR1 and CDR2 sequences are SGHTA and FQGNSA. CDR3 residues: CTSSLGLGTSGVGTDTQYF. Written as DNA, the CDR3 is TGTACCAGCAGCTTAGGGTTAGGGACTAGCGGGGTTGGCACAGATACGCAGTATTTT. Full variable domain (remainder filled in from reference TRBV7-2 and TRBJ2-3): GAGVSQSPSNKVTEKGKDVELRCDPISGHTALYWYRQSLGQGLEFLIYFQGNSAPDKSGLPSDRFSAERTGGSVSTLTIQRTQQEDSAVYLCTSSLGLGTSGVGTDTQYFGPGTRLTVL.

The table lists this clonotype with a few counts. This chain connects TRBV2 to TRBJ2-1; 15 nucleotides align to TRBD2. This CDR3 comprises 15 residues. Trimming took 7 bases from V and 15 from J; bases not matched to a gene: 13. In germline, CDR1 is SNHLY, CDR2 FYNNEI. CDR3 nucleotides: TGTGCCAGCATCCCCAGGACTAGCGGGGGGGCCCCGGCGTTCTTC. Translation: CASIPRTSGGAPAFF.

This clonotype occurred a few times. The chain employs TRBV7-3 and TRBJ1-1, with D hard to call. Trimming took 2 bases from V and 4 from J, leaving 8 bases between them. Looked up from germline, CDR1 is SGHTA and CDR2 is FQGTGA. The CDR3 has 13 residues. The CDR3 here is CASSLASSTEAFF. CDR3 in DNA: TGTGCCAGCAGCTTAGCGTCTTCCACTGAAGCTTTCTTT.

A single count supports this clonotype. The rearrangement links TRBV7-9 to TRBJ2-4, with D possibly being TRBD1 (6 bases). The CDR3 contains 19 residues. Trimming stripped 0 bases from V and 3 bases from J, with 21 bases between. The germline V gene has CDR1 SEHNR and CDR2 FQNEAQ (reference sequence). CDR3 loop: CASSLANLAQGWDKNIQYF. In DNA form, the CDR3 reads TGTGCCAGCAGCTTAGCTAACCTGGCACAGGGTTGGGACAAAAACATTCAGTACTTC.

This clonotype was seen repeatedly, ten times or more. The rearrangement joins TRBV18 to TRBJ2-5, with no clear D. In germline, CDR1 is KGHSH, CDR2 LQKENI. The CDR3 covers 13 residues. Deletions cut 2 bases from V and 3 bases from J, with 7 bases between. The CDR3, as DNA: TGTGCCAGCTCACCAGGAAGGAAAGAGACCCAGTACTTC. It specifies CASSPGRKETQYF.

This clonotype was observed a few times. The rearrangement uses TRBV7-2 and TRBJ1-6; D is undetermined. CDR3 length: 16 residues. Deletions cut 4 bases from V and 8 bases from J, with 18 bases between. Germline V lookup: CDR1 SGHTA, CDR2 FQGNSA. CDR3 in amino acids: CASSSRTPRVDSPLHF. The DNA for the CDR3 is TGTGCCAGCAGCTCTAGGACCCCGAGAGTGGATTCACCCCTCCACTTT. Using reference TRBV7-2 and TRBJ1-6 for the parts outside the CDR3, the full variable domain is GAGVSQSPSNKVTEKGKDVELRCDPISGHTALYWYRQSLGQGLEFLIYFQGNSAPDKSGLPSDRFSAERTGGSVSTLTIQRTQQEDSAVYLCASSSRTPRVDSPLHFGNGTRLTVT.

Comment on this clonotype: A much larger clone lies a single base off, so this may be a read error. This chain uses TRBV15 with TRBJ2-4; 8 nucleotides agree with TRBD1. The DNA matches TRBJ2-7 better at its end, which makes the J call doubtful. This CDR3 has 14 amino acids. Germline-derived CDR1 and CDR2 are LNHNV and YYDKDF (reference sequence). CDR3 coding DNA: TGTGCCACCAGCAGAGAACAGGGGGTCTGCGAGCAGTACTTC. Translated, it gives CATSREQGVCEQYF.

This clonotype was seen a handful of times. The CDR3 DNA follows: TGTGCCAGCAGTTTCTCCCGGGCGTCCACTGAAGCTTTCTTT. Its translation: CASSFSRASTEAFF. This chain connects TRBV28 to TRBJ1-1; D unresolved. Germline V gives CDR1 MDHEN, CDR2 SYDVKM. The CDR3 has 14 amino acids. V gave up 3 bases and J gave up 4 bases, with 12 bases separating them.

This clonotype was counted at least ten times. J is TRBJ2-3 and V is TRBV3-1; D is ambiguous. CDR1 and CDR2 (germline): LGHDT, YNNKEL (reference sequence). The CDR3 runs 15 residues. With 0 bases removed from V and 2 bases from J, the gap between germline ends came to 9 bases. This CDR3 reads CASSQDLALTDTQYF. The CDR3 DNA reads TGTGCCAGCAGCCAAGATCTGGCACTCACAGATACGCAGTATTTT.